Below, one T cell receptor beta chain is given with its context. Its cognate antigen is unknown. The data belong to a study of beta chain features in type 1 diabetes. Study results and caveats: Healthy donors had naive, central memory and Treg TCRB repertoires that appeared less similar than those seen among patients. Whatever favoring of shorter templates PCR might show would apply equally to patients and controls.

Every isolated RNA sample was fully reverse transcribed, so sequencing captured expressed TCRB transcripts. Profiling relied on immunoSEQ multiplex PCR, and the TCRdb table lists in-frame clones only, not all of them. This sample yields about 130,000 clones, of which around a tenth are seen a single time; approximately 0.68% belongs to the top ten. The CDR3 runs to 14 residues. Trimming shortened V by 6 bases and J by 5 bases, and 11 bases separated the two germline ends. In germline, CDR1 is MNHNS, CDR2 SASEGT. The V gene is TRBV6-1, the J gene TRBJ1-6; D possibly corresponds to TRBD1 (5 bases). The sample was central memory CD4+ T cells from blood. The sequence came from a man aged 18 to 30 in good health. CDR3 amino acids: CASREGYHNSPLHF. CDR3 nucleotides: TGTGCCAGCAGGGAGGGGTACCATAATTCACCCCTCCACTTT.